This TCR beta chain was retrieved from a study of blood T cell repertoires in COVID-19. Overall study context: The samples span acute and convalescent COVID-19 from the United States, Italy and Spain. From T cells, B-cell-depleted T cells, or PBMCs came the material, which was cDNA or gDNA.

Assay used: immunoSEQ multiplex PCR; TCRdb lists only in-frame clones, some missing. This table has approximately 200,000 clones, about 85% appearing once. V lost 1 base, J lost 3 bases, and 13 bases stayed unmatched. This CDR3 is built from 18 residues. Germline V CDR1 and CDR2: SGHAT, FQNNGV. V and J are TRBV11-2 and TRBJ1-1, with 8 bases aligning to TRBD1. The sequencing input was peripheral blood. The TCR was taken from a woman aged 25-40 years with active or convalescent COVID-19. CDR3 coding DNA: TGTGCCAGCAGCTTAGTAGGGGGGACAGGCTGGTCGTACACTGAAGCTTTCTTT. Its protein is CASSLVGGTGWSYTEAFF.